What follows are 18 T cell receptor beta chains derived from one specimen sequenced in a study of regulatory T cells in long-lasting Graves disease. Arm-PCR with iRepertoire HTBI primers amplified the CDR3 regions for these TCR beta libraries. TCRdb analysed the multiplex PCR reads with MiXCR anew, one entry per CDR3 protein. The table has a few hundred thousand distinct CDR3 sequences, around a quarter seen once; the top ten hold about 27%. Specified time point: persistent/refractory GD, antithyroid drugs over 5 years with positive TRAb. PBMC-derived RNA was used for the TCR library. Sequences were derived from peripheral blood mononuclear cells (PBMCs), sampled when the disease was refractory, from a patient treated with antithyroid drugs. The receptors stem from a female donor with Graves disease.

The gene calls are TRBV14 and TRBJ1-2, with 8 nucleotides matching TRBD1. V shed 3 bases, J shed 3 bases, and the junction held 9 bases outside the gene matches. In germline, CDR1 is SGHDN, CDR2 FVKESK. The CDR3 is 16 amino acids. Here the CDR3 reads CASSHLETGEYYGYTF. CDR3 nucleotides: TGTGCCAGCAGCCATCTTGAGACAGGGGAGTACTATGGCTACACCTTC. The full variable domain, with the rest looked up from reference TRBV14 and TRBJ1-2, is EAGVTQFPSHSVIEKGQTVTLRCDPISGHDNLYWYRRVMGKEIKFLLHFVKESKQDESGMPNNRFLAERTGGTYSTLKVQPAELEDSGVYFCASSHLETGEYYGYTFGSGTRLTVV.

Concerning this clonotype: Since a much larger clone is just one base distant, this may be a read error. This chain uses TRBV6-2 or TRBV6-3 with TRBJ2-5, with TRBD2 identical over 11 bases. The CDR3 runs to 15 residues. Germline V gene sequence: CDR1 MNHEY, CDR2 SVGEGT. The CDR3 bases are TGTGTCAGCAGTGAAGTTTCTAGCGGGAGGGAGACCCAGTACTTC. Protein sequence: CVSSEVSSGRETQYF.

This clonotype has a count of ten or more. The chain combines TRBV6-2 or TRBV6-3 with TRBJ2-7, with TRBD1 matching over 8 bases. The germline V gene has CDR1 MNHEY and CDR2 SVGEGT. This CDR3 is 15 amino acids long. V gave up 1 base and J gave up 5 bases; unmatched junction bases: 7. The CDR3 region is CASSYFQGALNEQYF. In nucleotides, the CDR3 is TGTGCCAGCAGTTACTTCCAGGGGGCGTTAAACGAGCAGTACTTC.

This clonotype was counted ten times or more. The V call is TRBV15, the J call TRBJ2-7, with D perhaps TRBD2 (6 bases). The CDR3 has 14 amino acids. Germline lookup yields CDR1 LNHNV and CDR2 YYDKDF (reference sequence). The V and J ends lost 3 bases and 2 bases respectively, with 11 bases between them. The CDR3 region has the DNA TGTGCCACCAGCAGGGAGCGGGCGGCCTACGAGCAGTACTTC. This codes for CATSRERAAYEQYF.

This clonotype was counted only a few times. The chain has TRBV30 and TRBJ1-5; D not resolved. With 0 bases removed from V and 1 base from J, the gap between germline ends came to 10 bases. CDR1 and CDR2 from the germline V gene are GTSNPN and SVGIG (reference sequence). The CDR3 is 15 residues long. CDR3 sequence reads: CAWSVPLSSNQPQHF. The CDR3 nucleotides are TGTGCCTGGAGTGTACCCTTATCAAGCAATCAGCCCCAGCATTTT.

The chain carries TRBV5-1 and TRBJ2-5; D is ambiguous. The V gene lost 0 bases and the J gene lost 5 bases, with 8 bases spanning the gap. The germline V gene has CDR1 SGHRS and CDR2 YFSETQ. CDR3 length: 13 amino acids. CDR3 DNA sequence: TGCGCCAGCAGCTTGGCCACTAAGGAGACCCAGTACTTC. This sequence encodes CASSLATKETQYF.

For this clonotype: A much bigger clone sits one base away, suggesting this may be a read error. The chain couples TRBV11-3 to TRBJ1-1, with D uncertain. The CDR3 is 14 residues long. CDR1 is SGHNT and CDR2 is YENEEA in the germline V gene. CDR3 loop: CASSLKLQNTEALF. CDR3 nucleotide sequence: TGTGCCAGCAGCTTGAAGCTACAGAACACTGAAGCTCTCTTT.

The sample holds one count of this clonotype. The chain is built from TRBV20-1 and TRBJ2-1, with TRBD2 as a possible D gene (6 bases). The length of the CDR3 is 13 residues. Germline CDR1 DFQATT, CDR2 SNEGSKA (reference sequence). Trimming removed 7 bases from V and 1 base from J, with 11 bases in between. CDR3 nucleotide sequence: TGCAGTGGGCGACTAGTGTCCTACAATGAGCAGTTCTTC. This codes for CSGRLVSYNEQFF.

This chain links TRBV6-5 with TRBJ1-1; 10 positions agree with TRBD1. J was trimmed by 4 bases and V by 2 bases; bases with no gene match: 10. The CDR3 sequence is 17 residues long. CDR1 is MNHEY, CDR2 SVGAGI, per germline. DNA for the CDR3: TGTGCCAGCAGTTACCTCAGAGACAGGGGGCCGGGCACTGAAGCTTTCTTT. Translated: CASSYLRDRGPGTEAFF.

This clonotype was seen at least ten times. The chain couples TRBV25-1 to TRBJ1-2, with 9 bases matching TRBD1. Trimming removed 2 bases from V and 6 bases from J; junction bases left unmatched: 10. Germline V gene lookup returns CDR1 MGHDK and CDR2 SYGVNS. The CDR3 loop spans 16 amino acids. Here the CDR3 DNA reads TGTGCCAGCAGTGAACCCGGTATTGGGACAGGGAATGGCTACACCTTC. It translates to CASSEPGIGTGNGYTF.

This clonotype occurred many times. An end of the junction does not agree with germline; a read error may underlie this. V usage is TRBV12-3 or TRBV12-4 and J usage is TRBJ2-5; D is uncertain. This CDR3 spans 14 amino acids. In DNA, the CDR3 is TGTGCCAGCAGTTTATTAGCAGACCATGAGACCCAGTACTTC. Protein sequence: CASSLLADHETQYF.

The CDR3 spells CASSLQDSNTGELFF. CDR3 sequence (DNA): TGTGCCAGCAGCTTACAGGATAGTAACACCGGGGAGCTGTTTTTT. The chain recombines TRBV7-3 with TRBJ2-2; D ambiguous. This CDR3 has 15 residues. V lost 2 bases and J 2 bases, leaving 9 bases between the germline ends. Germline V gives CDR1 SGHTA, CDR2 FQGTGA.

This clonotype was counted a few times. CDR3 sequence: CAISERTGSNQPQHF. The CDR3 DNA reads TGTGCCATCAGTGAAAGGACCGGGTCGAATCAGCCCCAGCATTTT. This chain uses TRBV10-3 with TRBJ1-5; D is uncertain. V lost 3 bases, J lost 4 bases, and 13 bases lay in between. The germline V gene has CDR1 ENHRY and CDR2 SYGVKD. This CDR3 region has 15 residues.

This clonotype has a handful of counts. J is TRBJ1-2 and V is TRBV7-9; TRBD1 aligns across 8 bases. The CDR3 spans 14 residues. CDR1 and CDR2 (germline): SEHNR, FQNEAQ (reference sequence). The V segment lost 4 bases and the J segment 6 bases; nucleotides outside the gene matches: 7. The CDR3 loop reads CASSSTGGLDGYTF. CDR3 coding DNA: TGTGCCAGCAGCTCCACAGGGGGATTAGATGGCTACACCTTC.

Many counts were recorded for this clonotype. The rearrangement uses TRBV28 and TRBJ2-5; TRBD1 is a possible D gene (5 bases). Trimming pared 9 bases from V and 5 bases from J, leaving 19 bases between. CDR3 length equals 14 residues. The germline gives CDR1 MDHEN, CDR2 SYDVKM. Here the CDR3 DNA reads TGTGCCAGTAACGCCCCAGGGCTTTCGGAGACCCAGTACTTC. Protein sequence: CASNAPGLSETQYF.

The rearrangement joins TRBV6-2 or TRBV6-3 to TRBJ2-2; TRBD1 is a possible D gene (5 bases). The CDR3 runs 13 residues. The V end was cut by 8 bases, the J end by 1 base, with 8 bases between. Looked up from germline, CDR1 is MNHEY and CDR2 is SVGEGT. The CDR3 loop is CASGAKNTGELFF. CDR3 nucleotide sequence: TGTGCCAGCGGGGCGAAGAACACCGGGGAGCTGTTTTTT.

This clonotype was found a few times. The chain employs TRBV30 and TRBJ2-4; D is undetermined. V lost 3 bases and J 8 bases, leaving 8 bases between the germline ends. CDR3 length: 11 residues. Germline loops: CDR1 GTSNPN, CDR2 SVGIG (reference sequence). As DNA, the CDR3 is TGTGCCTGGAGAGAGACGGACATTCAGTACTTC. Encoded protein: CAWRETDIQYF.

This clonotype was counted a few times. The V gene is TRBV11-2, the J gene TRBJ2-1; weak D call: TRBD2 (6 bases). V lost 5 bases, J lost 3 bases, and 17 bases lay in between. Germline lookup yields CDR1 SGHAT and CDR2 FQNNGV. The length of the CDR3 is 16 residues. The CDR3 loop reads CASSPNGRARYNEQFF. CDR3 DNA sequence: TGTGCCAGCAGCCCTAACGGGAGAGCGCGCTACAATGAGCAGTTCTTC.